The present entry profiles one T cell receptor (beta chain) with its context. Antigen specificity is unknown. These data originate in a study of identical twins. Study observations and caveats: Conclusions leaned on cross-sectional statistical analysis and did not track the same donors over time.

TCRdb reanalysed the 5' RACE reads using MiXCR and keeps one entry per CDR3 protein. Of approximately 630,000 distinct CDR3 sequences detected, under 8.5% appear once; the ten largest clones hold about 1.5%. Healthy Caucasians, and only they, were the donors. The same sample was also studied in work on yellow fever vaccine responses in identical twins.

Sequences were obtained from PBMCs. The origin of this receptor is a woman between 18 and 29 years old in good health.

The CDR3 sequence is CSAKTGTGDTEAFF. CDR3 DNA: TGCAGTGCTAAGACCGGGACAGGCGACACTGAAGCTTTCTTT. The rearrangement uses TRBV20-1 and TRBJ1-1; the match to TRBD1 covers 8 bases. From germline, CDR1 is DFQATT and CDR2 SNEGSKA (reference sequence). V gave up 4 bases and J gave up 3 bases; unmatched junction bases: 7. The CDR3 contains 14 residues.